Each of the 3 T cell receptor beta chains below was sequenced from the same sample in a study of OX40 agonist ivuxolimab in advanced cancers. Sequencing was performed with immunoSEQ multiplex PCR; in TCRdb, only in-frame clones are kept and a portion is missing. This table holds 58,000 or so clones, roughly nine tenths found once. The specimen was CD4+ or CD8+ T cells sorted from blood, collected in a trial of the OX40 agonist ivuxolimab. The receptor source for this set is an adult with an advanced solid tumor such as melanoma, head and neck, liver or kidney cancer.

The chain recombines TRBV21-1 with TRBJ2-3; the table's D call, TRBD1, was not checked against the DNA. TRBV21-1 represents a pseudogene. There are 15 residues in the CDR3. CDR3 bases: TGTGCCAGCAGCAAGCGGGACAGGGGGACAGATACGCAGTATTTT. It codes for CASSKRDRGTDTQYF.

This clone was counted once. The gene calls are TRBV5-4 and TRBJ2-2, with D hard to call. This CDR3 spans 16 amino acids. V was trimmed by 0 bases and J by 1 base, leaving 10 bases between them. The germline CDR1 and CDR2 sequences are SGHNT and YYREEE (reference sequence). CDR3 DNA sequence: TGTGCCAGCAGCTTGGACGTAGGGCGGAACACCGGGGAGCTGTTTTTT. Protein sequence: CASSLDVGRNTGELFF.

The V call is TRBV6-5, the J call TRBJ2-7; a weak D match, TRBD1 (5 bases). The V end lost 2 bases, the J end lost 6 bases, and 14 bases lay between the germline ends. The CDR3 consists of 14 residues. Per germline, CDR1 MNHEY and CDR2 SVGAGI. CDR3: CASSYGAGLSEQYF. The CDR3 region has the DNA TGTGCCAGCAGTTACGGGGCAGGGTTGAGCGAGCAGTACTTC.